The entry that follows covers one T cell receptor beta chain sequence. Its binding antigen is unknown. No per-base quality is available; no much larger clone lies one base away. Using the immunoSEQ hsTCRbeta Kit, TCR beta CDR3 regions were sequenced from DNA. Processing in the source paper ran as follows. TCR sequencing data were analysed with the ImmunoSEQ Analyzer. T cell clonality was calculated on productive rearrangements as 1 minus Pielou's evenness. The inverse Simpson index, applied to productive templates, was used to measure T cell diversity. T cell density was expressed as TCR beta template counts normalized to usable DNA, with usable DNA estimated by amplifying and sequencing housekeeping genes. Two-sided Kruskal-Wallis tests were used to compare TCR metrics across histologic stages. TCRdb holds this immuneACCESS table with in-frame rearrangements only. Some clones are missing; in checked studies, unresolved V genes explain under half, and the rest has no known cause. The V and J calls and the clone size are those of that table, but D and trimming were determined from the DNA. The sample data list 20,000 to 25,000 clones, and roughly 75% of these were observed just once. Around 5.6% of the sample lies in the top ten.

Including the terminal cysteine and phenylalanine, the CDR3 comprises 16 residues. Of all the DNA, just the CDR3 is kept, 48 bases in frame from base 1. V drops 5 bases and J drops 1 base, leaving 17 bases in between. According to the germline V gene (reference sequence), CDR1 reads LNHDA and CDR2 reads SQIVND. These data are taken from a study of immune evolution from preneoplasia to lung adenocarcinoma (dated by TCRdb to about 2021). Regarding the study in general: HLA loss of heterozygosity was observed in around 7.5%, 14% and 36% of AIS, MIA and ADC lesions, respectively, and was not observed in any AAH lesions. The study profiled immune contexture across lung adenocarcinoma precursors and invasive adenocarcinoma using immune gene expression, TCR sequencing and multiplex immunofluorescence. Resected precursor lesions (AAH, AIS, MIA) and invasive adenocarcinomas were each compared against paired morphologically normal lung tissue. The sample size depended on which specimens were available, not on a prior power calculation. The immune data were integrated with whole exome sequencing and methylation data from the same cohort of nodules. In total, the cohort included roughly 49 patients with pulmonary nodules, all of whom underwent surgical resection. TCR sequencing data were obtained from around 51 patients. The study reported that approximately 98 samples were used for TCR sequencing. Class I HLA alleles were inferred from exome data with POLYSOLVER, and allele-specific HLA loss was detected with LOHHLA.

The paper as a whole reports these results and caveats: Normal lung had the highest top T cell clone frequencies, and these frequencies appeared to fall progressively from AAH through AIS, MIA and invasive adenocarcinoma. The highest T cell clonality was observed in KRAS-mutant nodules compared with EGFR-mutant or double wild-type lesions. Clonality was highest in normal lung, while later-stage lesions appeared to show lower clonality but higher T cell density and diversity. Because all patients were from Japan and China, applicability to Western populations was uncertain. The findings rested on association rather than direct causation, and larger cohorts with long-term follow-up and longitudinal biopsies were considered necessary.

Resection was performed on patients in Japan or China between the mid-2010s and the late 2010s. Two lung cancer pathologists independently reviewed H&E slides to confirm the histologic diagnosis of every case. To enrich premalignant or tumor cells for nucleic acid extraction, macro-dissection was performed after pathologic assessment. FFPE tissue was used for DNA isolation with the AllPrep DNA/RNA FFPE Kit. This receptor was taken from a person between 60 and 70 years old with lung adenocarcinoma. Specimen: FFPE invasive lung adenocarcinoma tissue. The sample's cell subset or site label, decoded: frankly invasive lung adenocarcinoma (ADC). The rearranged chain carries TRBV19 and TRBJ1-1; the D gene is perhaps TRBD1, on 6 matching bases. Here is the DNA: TGTGCCAGTAGTCACAGGGCCACGAAGGGGAACACTGAAGCTTTCTTT. This yields the protein CASSHRATKGNTEAFF.